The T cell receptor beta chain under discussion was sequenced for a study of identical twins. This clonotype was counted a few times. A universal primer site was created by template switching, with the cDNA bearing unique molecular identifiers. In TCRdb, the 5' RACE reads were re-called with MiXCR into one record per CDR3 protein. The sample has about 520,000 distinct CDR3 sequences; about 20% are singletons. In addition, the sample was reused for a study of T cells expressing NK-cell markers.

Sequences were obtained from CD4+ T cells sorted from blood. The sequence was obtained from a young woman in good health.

The CDR3 sequence is CASSFSGSGRNTIYF. The CDR3 DNA sequence: TGTGCCAGCAGCTTTAGCGGTTCTGGGCGAAACACCATATATTTT. This chain joins TRBV5-4 and TRBJ1-3; D gene unclear. In germline, CDR1 is SGHNT, CDR2 YYREEE (reference sequence). The CDR3 loop spans 15 amino acids. Trimming pared 2 bases from V and 5 bases from J, leaving 14 bases between. Drawing the rest from reference TRBV5-4 and TRBJ1-3, the complete variable domain is ETGVTQSPTHLIKTRGQQVTLRCSSQSGHNTVSWYQQALGQGPQFIFQYYREEENGRGNFPPRFSGLQFPNYSSELNVNALELDDSALYLCASSFSGSGRNTIYFGEGSWLTVV.